This T cell receptor (beta chain) was profiled in a study of cytomegalovirus exposure and HLA in healthy donors. Background on the study: Most donors, 81% of 350 to 450 genotyped, fell in the Caucasian-associated ancestry cluster. Study outcomes and limitations: In a later analysis, parvovirus B19, influenza, CMV and Epstein-Barr virus appeared linked to several top co-occurrence clusters. The majority of CMV-associated TCR beta chains were reported as apparently HLA-restricted in a later analysis. According to an earlier analysis, most TCR beta V segments yielded productive rearrangements about 90% or about 30% of the time.

Details on this clone: Its antigen remains unidentified.

The CDR3 extends over 13 amino acids. Germline lookup yields CDR1 SGDLS and CDR2 YYNGEE. Trimming left V 4 bases short and J 1 base short, with 8 bases between. PCR was performed using 60 Vbeta and 13 Jbeta primers. Libraries were prepared by immunoSEQ multiplex PCR; TCRdb keeps only in-frame clonotypes and omits some of them. The repertoire holds about 140,000 clones, with over 60% as singletons. V and J are TRBV9 and TRBJ1-1; D is perhaps TRBD1 (6 bases). Sequenced material: PBMCs. The sequence derives from a woman between 50 and 59 years old in good health and CMV-seronegative. This CDR3 reads CASSSRGNTEAFF. CDR3 nucleotide sequence: TGTGCCAGCAGCTCCAGGGGGAACACTGAAGCTTTCTTT.